Listed below are T cell receptor beta chains from one sample, sequenced in a study of early T cells in non-severe SARS-CoV-2 infection. One entry per CDR3 protein results from TCRdb running MiXCR on the 5' RACE reads. The sample shows 20,000 to 30,000 distinct CDR3 sequences, roughly 4.1% of them seen only once. The specimen sequenced was whole blood. The receptors here all came from an adult who was a healthcare worker with PCR-confirmed SARS-CoV-2 infection or an uninfected control (not recorded which). Each CDR3 is given with its conserved first and last residue.

CDR3: CASSEAIATYNEQFF
V: TRBV10-1
J: TRBJ2-1

CDR3: CASSYSGSSYNSPLHF
V: TRBV6-5
J: TRBJ1-6

CDR3: CASSLLTVGLGYAFF
V: TRBV12-3/TRBV12-4
J: TRBJ1-1

CDR3: CASSLSTSGGARNIQYF
V: TRBV7-2
J: TRBJ2-4

CDR3: CASGVHTGELFF
V: TRBV7-3
J: TRBJ2-2

CDR3: CAWRGVGTGREKLFF
V: TRBV30
J: TRBJ1-4

CDR3: CASSKKGTFSSYNEQFF
V: TRBV7-9
J: TRBJ2-1

CDR3: CASSLDQVNYGYTF
V: TRBV5-1
J: TRBJ1-2

CDR3: CASSPVTTTNTGELFF
V: TRBV18
J: TRBJ2-2

CDR3: CASSLGPSADTEAFF
V: TRBV12-3/TRBV12-4
J: TRBJ1-1

CDR3: CAISGDGPPADTQYF
V: TRBV10-3
J: TRBJ2-3

CDR3: CASSLRGLASTYNSPLHF
V: TRBV7-8
J: TRBJ1-6

CDR3: CASRIERGGRDTQYF
V: TRBV12-3/TRBV12-4
J: TRBJ2-3

CDR3: CATSRTAGGSGYTF
V: TRBV15
J: TRBJ1-2

CDR3: CASSGTGANYGYTF
V: TRBV2
J: TRBJ1-2

CDR3: CSVAGVAKNIQYF
V: TRBV29-1
J: TRBJ2-4

CDR3: CASSYTGRGQETQYF
V: TRBV6-6
J: TRBJ2-5

CDR3: CATSDTQRRWNEQFF
V: TRBV24-1
J: TRBJ2-1

CDR3: CASGDGYSNQPQHF
V: TRBV19
J: TRBJ1-5

CDR3: CASSPPLGPVSVSGANVLTF
V: TRBV5-5
J: TRBJ2-6

CDR3: CASSSSSGDTYEQYF
V: TRBV7-2
J: TRBJ2-7

CDR3: CSVDQGKGTEAFF
V: TRBV29-1
J: TRBJ1-1

CDR3: CASSQESDSTDTQYF
V: TRBV4-1
J: TRBJ2-3

CDR3: CASSLGGQGFYEQYF
V: TRBV27
J: TRBJ2-7

CDR3: CASSLQLAVINSYEQYF
V: TRBV28
J: TRBJ2-7

CDR3: CASSYSNGLAGEQFF
V: TRBV6-6
J: TRBJ2-1

CDR3: CASSQLAGAGNEQFF
V: TRBV7-6
J: TRBJ2-1

CDR3: CASSLLNQQGVGSYEQYF
V: TRBV4-1
J: TRBJ2-7

CDR3: CAASVALGDTQYF
V: TRBV6-2/TRBV6-3
J: TRBJ2-3

CDR3: CSARDPTGGEKLFF
V: TRBV20-1
J: TRBJ1-4

CDR3: CASSQRTSGGPGETQYF
V: TRBV4-2
J: TRBJ2-5

CDR3: CASRNLGLTNYGYTF
V: TRBV6-6
J: TRBJ1-2

CDR3: CGAATGSNTGELFF
V: TRBV25-1
J: TRBJ2-2

CDR3: CASSDYYEQYF
V: TRBV6-1
J: TRBJ2-7

CDR3: CASTGQGDFYGYTF
V: TRBV6-5
J: TRBJ1-2

CDR3: CASSSQGKNTEAFF
V: TRBV11-2
J: TRBJ1-1

CDR3: CASRGVYEQYF
V: TRBV6-1
J: TRBJ2-7

CDR3: CASSSRDTSSYNSPLHF
V: TRBV5-5
J: TRBJ1-6

CDR3: CATQGARNTEAFF
V: TRBV10-1
J: TRBJ1-1

CDR3: CASSQDLGFGYEQYF
V: TRBV3-1
J: TRBJ2-7

CDR3: CASSSRGRFTEAFF
V: TRBV27
J: TRBJ1-1

CDR3: CSAREGVGYNEQFF
V: TRBV20-1
J: TRBJ2-1

CDR3: CASSRPGEETQYF
V: TRBV28
J: TRBJ2-5

CDR3: CASSLGAALHF
V: TRBV7-2
J: TRBJ1-6

CDR3: CASRPTSGGADTQYF
V: TRBV2
J: TRBJ2-3

CDR3: CASSLGLSNQPQHF
V: TRBV5-1
J: TRBJ1-5

CDR3: CASSVGTDEAFF
V: TRBV9
J: TRBJ1-1

CDR3: CASSKVRVRTEAFF
V: TRBV21-1
J: TRBJ1-1

CDR3: CASSLGPGPMNTEAFF
V: TRBV7-8
J: TRBJ1-1

CDR3: CASSQVGGEGETQYF
V: TRBV3-1
J: TRBJ2-5

CDR3: CSVETGGYNEQFF
V: TRBV29-1
J: TRBJ2-1